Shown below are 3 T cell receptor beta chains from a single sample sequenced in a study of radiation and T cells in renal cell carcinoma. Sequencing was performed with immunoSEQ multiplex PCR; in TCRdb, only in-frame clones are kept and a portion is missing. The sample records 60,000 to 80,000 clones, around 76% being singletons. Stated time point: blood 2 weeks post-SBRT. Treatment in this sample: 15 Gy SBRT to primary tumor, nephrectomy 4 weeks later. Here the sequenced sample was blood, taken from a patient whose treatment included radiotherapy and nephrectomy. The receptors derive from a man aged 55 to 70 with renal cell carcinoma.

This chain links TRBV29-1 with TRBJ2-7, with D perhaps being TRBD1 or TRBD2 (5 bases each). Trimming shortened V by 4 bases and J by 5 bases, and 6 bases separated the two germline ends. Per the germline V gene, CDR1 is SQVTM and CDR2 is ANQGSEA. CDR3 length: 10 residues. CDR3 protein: CSVGDHEQYF. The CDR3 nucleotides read TGCAGCGTTGGGGACCACGAGCAGTACTTC.

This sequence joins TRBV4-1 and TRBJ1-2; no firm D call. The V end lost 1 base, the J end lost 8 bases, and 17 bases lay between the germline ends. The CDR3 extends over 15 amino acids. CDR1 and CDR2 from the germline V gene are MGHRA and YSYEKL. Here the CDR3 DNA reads TGCGCCAGCAGCCAAGGACGCAGCTTGGGTCGGGGCTACACCTTC. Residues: CASSQGRSLGRGYTF.

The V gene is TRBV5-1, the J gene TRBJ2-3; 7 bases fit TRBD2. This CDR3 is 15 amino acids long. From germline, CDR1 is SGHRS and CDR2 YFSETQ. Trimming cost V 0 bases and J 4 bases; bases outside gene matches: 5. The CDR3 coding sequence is TGCGCCAGCAGCTTGGAGGGTAGCGGGTCAGATACGCAGTATTTT. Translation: CASSLEGSGSDTQYF. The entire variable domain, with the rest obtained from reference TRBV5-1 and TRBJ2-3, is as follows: KAGVTQTPRYLIKTRGQQVTLSCSPISGHRSVSWYQQTPGQGLQFLFEYFSETQRNKGNFPGRFSGRQFSNSRSEMNVSTLELGDSALYLCASSLEGSGSDTQYFGPGTRLTVL.